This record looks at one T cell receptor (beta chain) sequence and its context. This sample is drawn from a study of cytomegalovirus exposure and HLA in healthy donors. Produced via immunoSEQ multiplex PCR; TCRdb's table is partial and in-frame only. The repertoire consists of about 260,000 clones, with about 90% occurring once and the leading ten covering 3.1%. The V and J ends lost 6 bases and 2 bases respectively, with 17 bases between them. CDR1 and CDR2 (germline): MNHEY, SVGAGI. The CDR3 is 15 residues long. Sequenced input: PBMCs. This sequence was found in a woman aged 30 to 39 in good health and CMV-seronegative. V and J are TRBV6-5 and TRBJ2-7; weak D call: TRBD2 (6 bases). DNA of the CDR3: TGTGCCAGCAGACACCGGGACTTGCCTACCTACGAGCAGTACTTC. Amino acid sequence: CASRHRDLPTYEQYF.